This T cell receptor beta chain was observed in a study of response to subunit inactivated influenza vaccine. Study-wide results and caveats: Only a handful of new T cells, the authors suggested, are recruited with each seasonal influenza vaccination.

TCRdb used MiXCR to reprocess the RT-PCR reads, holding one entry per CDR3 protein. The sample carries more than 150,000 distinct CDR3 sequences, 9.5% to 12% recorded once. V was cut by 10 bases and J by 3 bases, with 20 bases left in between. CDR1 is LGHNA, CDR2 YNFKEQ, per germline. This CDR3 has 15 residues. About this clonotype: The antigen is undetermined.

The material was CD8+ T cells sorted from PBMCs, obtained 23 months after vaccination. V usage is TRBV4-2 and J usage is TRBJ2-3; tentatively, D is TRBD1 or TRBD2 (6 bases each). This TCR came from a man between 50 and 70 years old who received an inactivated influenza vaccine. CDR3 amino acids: CATGESGGGTDTQYF. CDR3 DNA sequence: TGTGCCACCGGAGAGAGCGGAGGGGGGACAGATACGCAGTATTTT.